The 5 T cell receptor beta chains presented below share a single source sample, sequenced in a study of shared clonotypes between healthy human individuals. Generated by immunoSEQ multiplex PCR, the TCRdb table keeps only in-frame clones and is missing some. The data show some 2.4 million clones, 93% seen once. The sample consisted of naive CD4+ T cells from PBMCs. Regarding subset: CD45RA+ positively selected. The source of these receptors is a man between 18 and 35 years old in good health. Some clones in this sample may be carry-over from other donors' samples.

This chain uses TRBV10-2 with TRBJ1-6; no clear D gene. V was pared by 6 bases and J by 5 bases, with 11 bases between. Germline V lookup: CDR1 WSHSY, CDR2 SAAADI. The CDR3 sequence is 14 residues long. This chain's CDR3 is CASRMGYNNSPLHF. Here the CDR3 DNA reads TGCGCCAGCAGGATGGGTTACAATAATTCACCCCTCCACTTT.

The chain is built from TRBV4-3 and TRBJ2-1, with no clear D. The CDR3 loop spans 14 amino acids. Trimming left V 1 base short and J 3 bases short, with 7 bases between. From germline, CDR1 is LGHNA and CDR2 YSLEER. The CDR3 reads CASSQVGNYNEQFF. For the CDR3, the DNA is TGCGCCAGCAGCCAAGTCGGCAACTACAATGAGCAGTTCTTC.

CDR3 sequence reads: CASSTGPRDRGLGYTF. CDR3 in DNA: TGTGCCAGCAGCACAGGCCCCCGGGACAGGGGGCTTGGCTACACCTTC. This chain uses TRBV7-9 with TRBJ1-2; 12 bases fit TRBD1. CDR3 length equals 16 residues. CDR1 is SEHNR, CDR2 FQNEAQ, per germline (reference sequence). The V gene end was trimmed by 5 bases and the J gene end by 7 bases; junction bases not matched to a gene: 11.

The V and J genes are TRBV7-2 and TRBJ2-2, with 9 bases identical to TRBD1. Germline CDR1 reads SGHTA; CDR2 reads FQGNSA. The V segment lost 5 bases and the J segment 3 bases; nucleotides outside the gene matches: 7. The CDR3 runs 16 residues. CDR3 coding DNA: TGTGCCAGCAGCCGGACCGGGACAGGGCACACCGGGGAGCTGTTTTTT. This codes for CASSRTGTGHTGELFF.

This chain links TRBV7-4 with TRBJ1-3; 9 bases align to TRBD1. V was clipped by 5 bases and J by 0 bases; unmatched bases: 14. Per the germline V gene, CDR1 is SGHVT and CDR2 is SQSDAQ. This CDR3 has 19 amino acids. The CDR3: CASSRGQGTPIYSGNTIYF. In nucleotides, the CDR3 is TGTGCCAGCAGCCGCGGACAGGGGACACCTATATACTCTGGAAACACCATATATTTT.